This T cell receptor (beta chain) was sequenced during a study of T cell repertoires in cytomegalovirus infection. Across the whole study: It was the public TCR beta signatures that indicated both CMV infection and matching HLA type. Study-wide results and limits: Frequencies of public TCR beta families were cumulated, and this identified carriers of CMV plus the relevant HLA.

This clonotype was observed at least ten times. Its matching antigen is unknown. Trimming pared 6 bases from V and 0 bases from J, leaving 19 bases between. Germline-derived CDR1 and CDR2 are SGHVS and FNYEAQ. This CDR3 comprises 17 residues. TCRdb used MiXCR to reprocess the reads, holding one entry per CDR3 protein. The table records about 830,000 distinct CDR3 sequences, 32% of them present only once. This chain connects TRBV7-6 to TRBJ2-3; D ambiguous. This specimen was cultured CD8+ T cells from PBMCs, taken from culture after CMV antigen stimulation. The source of this sequence is a human donor in good health (CMV status not recorded). Some clones in this sample may be carry-over from other donors' samples. Here the CDR3 reads CASSTFLLGSSTDTQYF. For the CDR3, the DNA is TGTGCCAGCAGTACGTTCTTACTCGGATCTAGCACAGATACGCAGTATTTT. Using reference TRBV7-6 and TRBJ2-3 for the parts outside the CDR3, the full variable domain is GAGVSQSPRYKVTKRGQDVALRCDPISGHVSLYWYRQALGQGPEFLTYFNYEAQQDKSGLPNDRFSAERPEGSISTLTIQRTEQRDSAMYRCASSTFLLGSSTDTQYFGPGTRLTVL.